Listed below are T cell receptor beta chains from one sample, sequenced in a study of T-cell reconstitution after alpha-beta-depleted transplantation in children. A single record per CDR3 protein comes from TCRdb applying MiXCR to the PCR reads. The sample records around 210,000 distinct CDR3 sequences, approximately 7% being singletons. The input for sequencing was PBMCs, taken before TCRalphabeta/CD19-depleted stem cell transplant. Receptors were obtained from a boy under 10 years old with acute lymphoblastic leukemia, due to receive a stem cell transplant. The CDR3 runs from the conserved cysteine through the conserved F or W.

V gene	J gene	CDR3 protein
TRBV2	TRBJ2-1	CASRVAGSSYNEQFF
TRBV9	TRBJ2-2	CASSVSDLNTGELFF
TRBV3-1	TRBJ2-7	CASSQDSPRGSLYEQYF
TRBV28	TRBJ1-4	CASSSQGGSTNEKLFF
TRBV20-1	TRBJ2-3	CSAVTRGDTQYF
TRBV6-5	TRBJ2-1	CASSYLDRFYNEQFF
TRBV9	TRBJ2-3	CASSVGGRDTQYF
TRBV7-2	TRBJ1-1	CASSSPTGPNTEAFF
TRBV15	TRBJ2-2	CATSTPGQLNTGELFF
TRBV7-2	TRBJ2-3	CASSLEGGGGTDTQYF
TRBV10-3	TRBJ1-1	CAISEKDRASPEAFF
TRBV11-2	TRBJ2-2	CASSPLSGKRAGELFF
TRBV27	TRBJ2-1	CASSIEEEDEQFF
TRBV5-1	TRBJ1-1	CASSLVVAAGTEAFF
TRBV28	TRBJ1-5	CASSPLSDINRGANQPQHF
TRBV28	TRBJ2-2	CASRTGKGAGGELFF
TRBV28	TRBJ2-5	CASRYGQETQYF
TRBV5-1	TRBJ1-6	CASSLGDRVSSPLHF
TRBV2	TRBJ1-4	CASTAVATNEKLFF
TRBV9	TRBJ2-1	CASSDNPGRGVYNEQFF
TRBV7-3	TRBJ2-1	CASSLRASGGPYNEQFF
TRBV4-3	TRBJ2-7	CASSQSVSNEQYF
TRBV5-5	TRBJ2-7	CASSLAGTDYEQYF
TRBV12-3/TRBV12-4	TRBJ2-6	CASRVDSSGANVLTF
TRBV11-3	TRBJ2-3	CASSSRQGTDTQYF
TRBV7-9	TRBJ1-4	CASRVREAEKLFF
TRBV28	TRBJ1-2	CASSPGQPYGYTF
TRBV20-1	TRBJ1-2	CSALRQGANYGYTF